The sequence of this T cell receptor beta chain was determined in a study of T cells after yellow fever vaccination. Study-level findings and limits: Contamination by abundant bulk-population clonotypes could be present in FACS-sorted repertoires. Most primary-vaccination clones recurred post-booster (around 97% CD4, 85% to 90% CD8).

CDR1 and CDR2 (germline): DFQATT, SNEGSKA (reference sequence). The CDR3 is 17 residues long. V gave up 6 bases and J gave up 8 bases, with 31 bases separating them. This clonotype was seen a few times. Its target is not known. One entry per CDR3 protein results from TCRdb running MiXCR on the 5' RACE reads. The sample includes a few hundred thousand distinct CDR3 sequences, about 3% of them seen just once. This receptor was identified in a man aged 18 to 35 who received the YFV17D yellow fever vaccine. The specimen was CD4+ T cells sorted from PBMCs, collected 10 days after the yellow fever booster vaccination. The gene calls are TRBV20-1 and TRBJ1-2; D perhaps matches TRBD1 (6 bases). The chain's CDR3 is CSAAKGVSPSSPGGYTF. The CDR3 DNA reads as TGCAGTGCCGCAAAGGGGGTTTCCCCGTCAAGCCCGGGGGGCTACACCTTC.